These T cell receptor beta chains were read from a single sample in a study of T cell responses to AZD1222 COVID-19 vaccine. Assay used: immunoSEQ multiplex PCR; TCRdb lists only in-frame clones, some missing. The sample holds roughly 97,000 clones, roughly 86% seen once. The specimen was peripheral blood, collected 28 days after the second dose of the MenACWY control vaccine. Every receptor here comes from an adult who received the MenACWY meningococcal vaccine as a control. Each CDR3 is given with its conserved first and last residue. The D gene is left open where the match is weak. Size values are once, few and many counts, or a class for expanded clones, and some rows have none.

D	V	size	J	DNA	CDR3
.	TRBV4-2	.	TRBJ1-3	TGTGCCAGCAGCGTACAGGGAAACACCATATATTTT	CASSVQGNTIYF
TRBD1	TRBV7-2	.	TRBJ2-1	TGTGCCAGCAGCTTCGGGACAGGGGTAAATGAGCAGTTCTTC	CASSFGTGVNEQFF
.	TRBV3-1/TRBV3-2	.	TRBJ2-2	TGTGCCAGCAGCCAATTCGGTCGGCGGGGGCCGAACACCGGGGAGCTGTTTTTT	CASSQFGRRGPNTGELFF
TRBD1	TRBV28	.	TRBJ2-7	TGTGCCACTGTCCGGGACAGGGGGCTCGAGCAGTACTTC	CATVRDRGLEQYF
TRBD1	TRBV6-1	.	TRBJ2-6	TGTGCCAGCAGTGCCAAGGAGACAGGGTGGGTCTCTGGGGCCAACGTCCTGACTTTC	CASSAKETGWVSGANVLTF
.	TRBV5-6	once	TRBJ1-2	TGTGCCAGCACCATCCCCCGAGGGGGGGCGTACTATGGCTACACCTTC	CASTIPRGGAYYGYTF
.	TRBV5-1	.	TRBJ1-2	TGCGCCAGCAGCATTACCGGGAACTATGGCTACACCTTC	CASSITGNYGYTF
TRBD1	TRBV7-2	.	TRBJ2-1	TGTGCCAGCAGCCGACAGGGGTTGGATGAGCAGTTCTTC	CASSRQGLDEQFF
.	TRBV6-5	.	TRBJ1-2	TGTGCCAGCAGCCCCTGGGGGCAGGGCTACACCTTC	CASSPWGQGYTF
TRBD1	TRBV18	.	TRBJ2-7	TGTGCCAGCTCACAGGACAGGGGGTTCGAGCAGTACTTC	CASSQDRGFEQYF
.	TRBV4-3	.	TRBJ2-7	TGCGCCAGCAGCCAAGACAGGGTAATCACTCACCCTCTCGAGCAGTACTTC	CASSQDRVITHPLEQYF
.	TRBV5-4	.	TRBJ1-3	TGTGCCAGCAGCTTAGGAATCGGCTCTGGAAACACCATATATTTT	CASSLGIGSGNTIYF
TRBD2	TRBV5-1	.	TRBJ2-7	TGCGCCAGCAGCTTGGATGGGGCTAGCGGGTACTACGAGCAGTACTTC	CASSLDGASGYYEQYF
.	TRBV6-2/TRBV6-3	once	TRBJ1-6	TGTGCCAGCAGTTTGGTGACCGCATCCGGTCAAGGCTCACCCCTCCACTTT	CASSLVTASGQGSPLHF
TRBD1	TRBV11-2	.	TRBJ1-6	TGTGCCAGCAGCTTAGTGGGGACAGGGGATTCACCCCTCCACTTT	CASSLVGTGDSPLHF
.	TRBV6-2/TRBV6-3	.	TRBJ2-7	TGTGCCAGCAGTGACTCCTACGAGCAGTACTTC	CASSDSYEQYF
.	TRBV5-5	once	TRBJ2-5	TGTGCCAGCAGCTTGGTGGGTCAAGAGACCCAGTACTTC	CASSLVGQETQYF
TRBD1	TRBV4-1	medium-sized	TRBJ2-7	TGCGCCAGCAGCCAAGGACAGGGAGCTGACGAGCAGTACTTC	CASSQGQGADEQYF
.	TRBV6-2/TRBV6-3	.	TRBJ1-2	TGTGCCAGCAGTTACAGGTCTACAACGAACTATGGCTACACCTTC	CASSYRSTTNYGYTF
TRBD2	TRBV18	.	TRBJ2-2	TGTGCCAGCTCACCCAGGACGGGGGGCACCGGGGAGCTGTTTTTT	CASSPRTGGTGELFF
.	TRBV7-2	.	TRBJ2-7	TGTGCCAGCCGGGAGACAGGGTCAACCTACGAGCAGTACTTC	CASRETGSTYEQYF
.	TRBV14	few	TRBJ1-1	TGTGCCAGCAGCCTAAGGCAGAACACTGAAGCTTTCTTT	CASSLRQNTEAFF
.	TRBV30	.	TRBJ2-7	TGTGCCTGGAGTGTAAACCGTGGCTACGAGCAGTACTTC	CAWSVNRGYEQYF
.	TRBV19	.	TRBJ2-7	TGTGCCAGTAGTATTGTCCGGACAGGGACTACCTACGAGCAGTACTTC	CASSIVRTGTTYEQYF
.	TRBV4-3	.	TRBJ2-2	TGCGCCAGCAGCCAAGATTTCCTGCTGAACACCGGGGAGCTGTTTTTT	CASSQDFLLNTGELFF
TRBD1	TRBV7-3	.	TRBJ2-3	TGTGCCAGCAGCTTAGGGGACAGGGGTGGATACACAGATACGCAGTATTTT	CASSLGDRGGYTDTQYF
.	TRBV3-1/TRBV3-2	.	TRBJ1-3	TGTGCCAGCAGCCGATCCGGATCAGTCGGTGAGGCCTCGGCCCGACGCCGTGGAAACACCATATATTTT	CASSRSGSVGEASARRRGNTIYF
.	TRBV27	.	TRBJ1-1	TGTGCCAGCAGTTTAAGGTTCCCCCTGGGGACTGAAGCTTTCTTT	CASSLRFPLGTEAFF